The present TCR beta chain was sequenced within a study of cytomegalovirus exposure and HLA in healthy donors. Study observations and caveats: The authors enumerated 150 to 200 TCR beta chains as linked to cytomegalovirus. Reported results showed that the classifier diagnosed cytomegalovirus status with high specificity and sensitivity. Many donors shared some public TCRs, even though most TCR sequences were rare.

As for this clone: Its antigen remains unidentified.

In germline, CDR1 is SGHTA, CDR2 FQGNSA. Between the trimmed V and J ends, which lost 1 base and 5 bases, there was a span of 9 bases. CDR3 length: 13 residues. Some clones are missing from TCRdb's copy, which holds only in-frame ones; the method was immunoSEQ multiplex PCR. This table holds 150,000 to 200,000 clones, about 85% found once. The chain combines TRBV7-2 with TRBJ2-7; D ambiguous. Material for sequencing was PBMCs. The clonotype comes from a young man in good health and CMV-seropositive. This chain's CDR3 is CASSLVGSNEQYF. CDR3 sequence (DNA): TGTGCCAGCAGCTTAGTGGGCTCAAACGAGCAGTACTTC.